This T cell receptor (beta chain) is drawn from a study of beta chain features in type 1 diabetes. In the study overall: All samples together contributed 100 million to 120 million sorted cells for examination. General observations from the study: VDJ junctions from patients with type 1 diabetes contained fewer insertions and more deletions. In every one of the four CD4+ subsets, TCRB CDR3s were moderately but significantly shorter in Type 1 diabetes patients. Any HLA type influence on TCRB rearrangement was left unresolved here.

The study reverse transcribed the entire isolated RNA, so it sequenced expressed TCRB transcripts. TCRdb's copy holds only in-frame clones and misses some; the assay was immunoSEQ multiplex PCR. The data contain about 650,000 clones, around 12% of them singletons. The V end was cut by 4 bases, the J end by 7 bases, with 16 bases between. The CDR3 has 14 residues. Germline V CDR1 and CDR2: SGDLS, YYNGEE. Cell sorting via CD45RO/CCR7/CD25/CD127/CD95/CD27 was performed to obtain CD4+ naive, central memory, regulatory and stem cell-like memory cells. Turning to this clone: Its antigen is as yet unknown.

The source is a man aged 25-45 years with type 1 diabetes. Material: naive CD4+ T cells from blood. The chain has TRBV9 and TRBJ2-3; TRBD2 is a possible D gene (6 bases). The CDR3 sequence: CASSFGDSRNTQYF. The DNA for the CDR3 is TGTGCCAGCAGCTTTGGGGACTCACGAAATACGCAGTATTTT.